Each of the 14 T cell receptor beta chains below was sequenced from the same sample in a study of T cell responses to AZD1222 COVID-19 vaccine. Assay: immunoSEQ multiplex PCR; the TCRdb copy retains only in-frame clones and omits some. The data contain fewer than 75,000 clones, around nine tenths of them singletons. The source material was peripheral blood, sampled 28 days after the second dose of the MenACWY control vaccine. Receptor source: an adult who received the MenACWY meningococcal vaccine as a control.

This chain links TRBV19 with TRBJ1-5; unclear D gene. Per the germline V gene, CDR1 is LNHDA and CDR2 is SQIVND (reference sequence). Trimming shortened V by 7 bases and J by 0 bases, and 16 bases separated the two germline ends. The CDR3 is 16 residues long. The CDR3: CASKYFLAGSNQPQHF. DNA for the CDR3: TGTGCCAGTAAGTACTTTCTCGCCGGTAGCAATCAGCCCCAGCATTTT.

The chain carries TRBV7-8 and TRBJ2-1; 8 bases fit TRBD1. V was pared by 4 bases and J by 5 bases, with 7 bases of the junction left unmatched. This CDR3 region has 15 residues. Per germline, CDR1 SGHVS and CDR2 FQNEAQ. CDR3 protein: CASSSSETGDNEQFF. The CDR3 region has the DNA TGTGCCAGCAGCTCCTCCGAGACAGGGGACAATGAGCAGTTCTTC.

The genes are TRBV25-1 and TRBJ1-5; 10 bases are shared with TRBD1. With V trimmed by 6 bases and J by 5 bases, 4 bases remained unmatched. The CDR3 extends over 14 amino acids. Germline V CDR1 and CDR2: MGHDK, SYGVNS. The CDR3 here is CASSSTGGYQPQHF. The CDR3 DNA sequence: TGTGCCAGCAGCTCGACAGGGGGCTATCAGCCCCAGCATTTT.

Concerning this clone: Other DNA sequences within the sample encode an identical CDR3. This sequence joins TRBV19 and TRBJ1-2, with D uncertain. The V gene's germline CDR1 is LNHDA and CDR2 SQIVND (reference sequence). The CDR3 runs to 12 residues. Deletions cut 5 bases from V and 4 bases from J, with 8 bases between. CDR3 nucleotides: TGTGCCAGTAGTCCCGGGAGCTATGGCTACACCTTC. Residues: CASSPGSYGYTF.

The chain joins TRBV5-1 to TRBJ2-3; TRBD2 is a possible D gene (5 bases). Germline assignment: CDR1 SGHRS and CDR2 YFSETQ. Trimming removed 4 bases at V and 4 bases at J, with 7 bases between. The CDR3 has 12 residues. The CDR3 DNA follows: TGCGCCAGCAGCCAACTAGCAGATACGCAGTATTTT. Translation: CASSQLADTQYF.

The rearrangement links TRBV28 to TRBJ2-1, with 7 bases fitting TRBD2. The CDR3 is made up of 16 amino acids. With V trimmed by 6 bases and J by 2 bases, 10 bases remained unmatched. Germline V lookup: CDR1 MDHEN, CDR2 SYDVKM. CDR3 DNA: TGTGCCAGCAGCCCCGCCCGGCTAGCGGCCTACAATGAGCAGTTCTTC. Protein: CASSPARLAAYNEQFF.

The gene calls are TRBV27 and TRBJ1-1; the match to TRBD1 covers 8 bases. This CDR3 spans 13 amino acids. The V gene end was trimmed by 5 bases and the J gene end by 5 bases; junction bases not matched to a gene: 4. Germline lookup yields CDR1 MNHEY and CDR2 SMNVEV (reference sequence). CDR3 region: CASSVRGRTEAFF. CDR3 coding DNA: TGTGCCAGCAGTGTCAGGGGGCGGACTGAAGCTTTCTTT.

This chain's CDR3 is CASSQGASWEEQYF. CDR3 sequence (DNA): TGTGCCAGCAGCCAGGGGGCCTCGTGGGAAGAGCAGTACTTC. The chain uses TRBV6-5 and TRBJ2-7, with 8 bases lining up with TRBD1. This CDR3 has 14 amino acids. J lost 7 bases, V lost 6 bases, and 11 bases had no gene match. Germline V gene data show CDR1 as MNHEY and CDR2 as SVGAGI.

This chain uses TRBV11-2 with TRBJ2-7; D perhaps matches TRBD1 (6 bases). This CDR3 contains 11 residues. V lost 5 bases to trimming and J lost 9 bases, with 11 bases between them. The germline V gene encodes CDR1 SGHAT and CDR2 FQNNGV. The CDR3 DNA reads as TGTGCCAGCAGCGCCATCAGGGGGCAGTACTTC. This codes for CASSAIRGQYF.

The chain uses TRBV25-1 and TRBJ1-2; D gene unclear. From germline, CDR1 is MGHDK and CDR2 SYGVNS. V lost 0 bases to trimming and J lost 13 bases, with 18 bases between them. The CDR3 loop spans 14 amino acids. The CDR3 protein is CASSEYGQFVGCTF. The CDR3 nucleotides read TGTGCCAGCAGTGAATATGGGCAGTTTGTCGGATGCACCTTC.

This clone was seen only once. The chain combines TRBV18 with TRBJ1-6; 9 nucleotides match TRBD1. The ends lost 4 bases at V and 6 bases at J; junction bases unmatched: 7. CDR1 is KGHSH and CDR2 is LQKENI in the germline V gene. The CDR3 runs to 16 residues. The CDR3 sequence is CASSLTTGQGNSPLHF. CDR3 coding DNA: TGTGCCAGCTCACTAACCACGGGACAGGGTAATTCACCCCTCCACTTT.

This chain links TRBV6-1 with TRBJ1-5, with 7 bases fitting TRBD1. Per the germline V gene, CDR1 is MNHNS and CDR2 is SASEGT. The CDR3 extends over 17 amino acids. Losses at the gene ends were 4 bases for V and 2 bases for J; bases not matched to a gene: 11. CDR3 sequence reads: CASSVGGTTGGNQPQHF. CDR3 bases: TGTGCCAGCAGTGTTGGGGGAACTACAGGGGGCAATCAGCCCCAGCATTTT.

The genes are TRBV6-4 and TRBJ2-1; D tentatively reads TRBD1 or TRBD2 (7 bases each). V was shortened by 0 bases and J by 6 bases, with 12 bases between the two germline ends. In germline, CDR1 is MRHNA, CDR2 SNTAGT. CDR3 size: 15 residues. CDR3 in amino acids: CASSDSGGGSNEQFF. For the CDR3, the DNA is TGTGCCAGCAGTGACTCAGGGGGCGGGAGCAATGAGCAGTTCTTC.

In this sample, this clone turned up once. The chain employs TRBV3-1 (or the pseudogene TRBV3-2) and TRBJ2-6; D possibly corresponds to TRBD1 (6 bases). Germline V gives CDR1 LGHDT, CDR2 YNNKEL (reference sequence). This CDR3 is 16 amino acids long. Trimming cost V 4 bases and J 4 bases, with 14 bases left between them. The CDR3 coding sequence is TGTGCCAGCAGCCCAAATGCCCAGGGGGGGGCCAACGTCCTGACTTTC. Protein sequence: CASSPNAQGGANVLTF.